The TCR beta chain under discussion was sequenced for a study of blood T cells in healthy people across ages. Broader study findings: Unsorted PBMC input precluded a conclusive naive versus antigen-experienced comparison. The CMV status of each donor remained undetermined, and this could have confounded shifts in expanded clonotypes.

Germline CDR1 is SGHDT and CDR2 is YYEEEE. This CDR3 comprises 15 residues. As to this clonotype: As yet, its antigen is unknown. One end of the junction is discordant with germline, which a read error may explain.

For the second PCR, which ran for about 7 to 11 cycles, a sample-barcoded 5' primer and a J-beta primer mix were used. Each TCR beta cDNA got a 12-nucleotide random molecular identifier. MiXCR, applied by TCRdb to the 5' RACE reads, yields one record per CDR3 protein. The table has approximately 800,000 distinct CDR3 sequences, 53% seen once; the top ten hold about 42%. The sample consisted of blood. The V call is TRBV5-6, the J call TRBJ1-2; 10 nucleotides align to TRBD1. The receptor's source is an elderly man in good health. The CDR3 region is CASSLGDRGGYGYTF. CDR3 nucleotides: TGTGCCAGCAGTTTGGGGGACAGGGGTGGCTATGGCTACACCTTC.